These 5 T cell receptor beta chains were all obtained from the same sample, sequenced in a study of T cells expressing NK-cell markers. TCRdb re-analyzed the 5' RACE reads; it lists each CDR3 protein once, without DNA. In all, the sample yields about 460,000 distinct CDR3 sequences. Input material: blood T cells: a sorted CD56 or NKG2C T cell subset, CD4+ or CD8+ T cells, or bulk PBMC T cells (not recorded which). These receptors all come from a woman between 50 and 59 years old in good health.

This rearrangement joins TRBV5-6 to TRBJ2-4. The CDR3 has 13 amino acids. Germline CDR1 SGHDT, CDR2 YYEEEE. CDR3 sequence: CASSRGPLNIQYF.

V is TRBV11-1 and J is TRBJ2-2; TCRdb outputs TRBD1, but without DNA this stays unchecked. This CDR3 contains 17 residues. CDR1 and CDR2 (germline): SGHAT, FQDESV (reference sequence). CDR3 in amino acids: CASSSPGQGARGGELFF.

The chain is built from TRBV24-1 and TRBJ2-1; without DNA, the TCRdb call of TRBD1 cannot be checked. The germline V gene encodes CDR1 KGHDR and CDR2 SFDVKD. This CDR3 comprises 16 residues. CDR3 region: CATSEQQGGSYNEQFF.

The gene calls are TRBV5-1 and TRBJ1-3; no DNA is available, so the TRBD1 call from TCRdb remains unchecked. The length of the CDR3 is 18 residues. Germline V gives CDR1 SGHRS, CDR2 YFSETQ. CDR3 region: CASSTNVGQESSGNTIYF.

The chain combines TRBV5-1 with TRBJ1-4; the TCRdb D gene call, TRBD1, has no DNA to confirm it. Per the germline V gene, CDR1 is SGHRS and CDR2 is YFSETQ. The CDR3 is 16 residues long. CDR3 sequence: CASSPGQIRSREKLFF.